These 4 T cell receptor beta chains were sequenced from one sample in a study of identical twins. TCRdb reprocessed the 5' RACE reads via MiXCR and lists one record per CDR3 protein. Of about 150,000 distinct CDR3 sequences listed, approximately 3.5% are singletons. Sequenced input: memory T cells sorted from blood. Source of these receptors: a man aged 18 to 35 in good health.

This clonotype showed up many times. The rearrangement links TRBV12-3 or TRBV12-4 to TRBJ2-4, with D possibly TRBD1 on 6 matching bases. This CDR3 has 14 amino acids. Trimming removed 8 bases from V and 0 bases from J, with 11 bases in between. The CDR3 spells CASSGVLAKNIQYF. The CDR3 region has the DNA TGTGCCAGCTCAGGGGTCCTAGCCAAAAACATTCAGTACTTC.

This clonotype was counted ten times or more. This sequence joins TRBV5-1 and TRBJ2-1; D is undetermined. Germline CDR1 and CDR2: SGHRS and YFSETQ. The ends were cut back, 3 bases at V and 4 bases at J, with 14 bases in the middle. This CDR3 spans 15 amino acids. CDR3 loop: CASSSTGSQYNEQFF. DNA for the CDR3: TGCGCCAGCAGCTCTACTGGTTCACAATACAATGAGCAGTTCTTC.

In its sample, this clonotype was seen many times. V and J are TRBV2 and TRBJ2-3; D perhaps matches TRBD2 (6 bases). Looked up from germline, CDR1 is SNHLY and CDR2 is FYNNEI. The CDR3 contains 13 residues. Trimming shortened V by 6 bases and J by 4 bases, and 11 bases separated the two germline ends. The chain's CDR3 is CASSPLAADTQYF. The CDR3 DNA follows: TGTGCCAGCAGCCCTTTAGCGGCAGATACGCAGTATTTT.

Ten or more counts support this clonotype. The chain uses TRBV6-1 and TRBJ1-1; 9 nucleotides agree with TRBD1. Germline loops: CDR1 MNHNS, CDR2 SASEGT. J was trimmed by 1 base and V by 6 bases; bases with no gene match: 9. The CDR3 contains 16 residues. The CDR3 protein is CASRTTGGAWNTEAFF. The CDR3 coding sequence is TGTGCCAGCAGAACCACAGGGGGCGCTTGGAACACTGAAGCTTTCTTT.